This entry is about one TCR beta chain. Its target is not known. One entry per CDR3 protein, called by TCRdb with MiXCR from the reads. The data hold 150,000 to 200,000 distinct CDR3 sequences, with approximately 15% observed a single time. The sample comes from a study of T cell repertoires in cytomegalovirus infection. In the study overall: Shared public TCR beta signatures pointed to both CMV infection and a matching HLA type. General study results and limits: Cumulative frequency of public TCR beta families picked out carriers of CMV plus the relevant HLA. Dominating the ex vivo response were HLA-C-restricted CMV-specific TCR beta clonotypes.

The germline gives CDR1 SQVTM, CDR2 ANQGSEA. V lost 6 bases to trimming and J lost 6 bases; unmatched junction nucleotides: 7. The CDR3 extends over 12 amino acids. Material for sequencing was PBMCs. The clonotype comes from a human donor in good health (CMV status not recorded). Some clones in this sample may be carry-over from other donors' samples. The chain carries TRBV29-1 and TRBJ1-2; 7 bases match TRBD1. CDR3 DNA sequence: TGCAGCGTGGGAGACAGGGCTGATGGCTACACCTTC. Protein: CSVGDRADGYTF.